The 4 T cell receptor beta chains in this list originate from one sample, sequenced in a study of blood T cell repertoires in COVID-19. The table came from immunoSEQ multiplex PCR; TCRdb's copy has only in-frame clones and leaves some out. The sample has fewer than 700,000 clones, roughly nine tenths seen once. The sequenced sample was peripheral blood. The receptors originated from a woman aged 50 to 60 with COVID-19, enrolled during active disease.

The chain joins TRBV2 to TRBJ1-2, with 7 nucleotides matching TRBD1. CDR1 is SNHLY, CDR2 FYNNEI, per germline. This CDR3 has 14 residues. Unmatched junction bases numbered 5, after V lost 5 bases and J lost 2 bases. CDR3 DNA sequence: TGTGCCAGCAGTACCGGGACAGCAAACTATGGCTACACCTTC. Protein: CASSTGTANYGYTF.

The V and J genes are TRBV18 and TRBJ2-1; 13 bases map to TRBD2. Germline lookup yields CDR1 KGHSH and CDR2 LQKENI. V was clipped by 2 bases and J by 5 bases; unmatched bases: 3. This CDR3 is 16 amino acids long. This CDR3 reads CASSPGLAGANNEQFF. As DNA, the CDR3 is TGTGCCAGCTCACCAGGACTAGCGGGGGCTAACAATGAGCAGTTCTTC.

The V gene is TRBV29-1, the J gene TRBJ1-1; TRBD1 agrees at 8 bases. Germline lookup yields CDR1 SQVTM and CDR2 ANQGSEA. There are 14 residues in the CDR3. Trimming cost V 4 bases and J 2 bases; bases outside gene matches: 6. The CDR3 DNA follows: TGCAGCGTTGCGGACAGGGCGAAAAACACTGAAGCTTTCTTT. Translating gives CSVADRAKNTEAFF.

The genes are TRBV30 and TRBJ2-3; a weak D match, TRBD1 (5 bases). CDR1 GTSNPN and CDR2 SVGIG come from the germline V gene (reference sequence). V was trimmed by 0 bases and J by 4 bases, leaving 8 bases between them. The CDR3 is made up of 13 amino acids. CDR3 DNA: TGTGCCTGGAGTGTACAGGCATCAGATACGCAGTATTTT. This translates into CAWSVQASDTQYF.